The 3 T cell receptor beta chains given below trace back to one sample, sequenced in a study of cytomegalovirus exposure and HLA in healthy donors. The PCR ran on 60 Vbeta and 13 Jbeta primers. Profiled with immunoSEQ multiplex PCR; TCRdb holds only in-frame clones, not every one. The sample contains about 140,000 clones, about three quarters of which appear only once. The sequencing input was PBMCs. Receptors originate from a male donor in good health and CMV-seropositive.

This chain links TRBV15 with TRBJ1-4; the D is unclear. Germline CDR1 and CDR2: LNHNV and YYDKDF (reference sequence). The CDR3 runs to 15 residues. Trimming removed 5 bases at V and 5 bases at J, with 15 bases between. The CDR3 loop reads CATSGRTFTNEKLFF. The DNA for the CDR3 is TGTGCCACCAGCGGGAGGACTTTTACAAATGAAAAACTGTTTTTT.

The chain links TRBV30 to TRBJ1-4; maybe TRBD1 (5 bases). The CDR3 runs 13 residues. Deletions cut 7 bases from V and 8 bases from J, with 17 bases between. Germline V lookup: CDR1 GTSNPN, CDR2 SVGIG (reference sequence). The CDR3 nucleotides read TGTGCCTTCACCGGCCCGGGGGAAGAAAAACTGTTTTTT. Translating gives CAFTGPGEEKLFF. Full variable domain (missing parts from reference TRBV30 and TRBJ1-4): SQTIHQWPATLVQPVGSPLSLECTVEGTSNPNLYWYRQAAGRGLQLLFYSVGIGQISSEVPQNLSASRPQDRQFILSSKKLLLSDSGFYLCAFTGPGEEKLFFGSGTQLSVL.

This clone was seen just once. The chain combines TRBV6-5 with TRBJ2-7; TRBD1 matches 10 bases. Trimming cost V 3 bases and J 2 bases; bases outside gene matches: 1. Germline V gene lookup returns CDR1 MNHEY and CDR2 SVGAGI. The CDR3 is 14 residues long. DNA for the CDR3: TGTGCCAGCAGTTATGGACAGGGGGCCTACGAGCAGTACTTC. It yields the protein CASSYGQGAYEQYF.